This T cell receptor beta chain was identified in a study of blood T cell repertoires in COVID-19. Authors' processing steps: Reference gene primer amplification yielded estimated nucleated cell counts. Here immunoSEQ multiplex PCR was the method, and the copy in TCRdb shows in-frame clones only, minus some. Clone size and V and J calls were adopted from that table, with D and trimming inferred from the DNA. The table includes about 180,000 clones, roughly 87% detected once. V lost 0 bases, J lost 5 bases, and 16 bases lay in between. Germline lookup yields CDR1 PRHDT and CDR2 FYEKMQ (reference sequence). CDR3 length equals 16 residues.

The chain couples TRBV13 to TRBJ2-5, with a tentative D call TRBD2 (6 bases). The sequence was obtained from a woman in her 70s with COVID-19, enrolled during active disease. Specimen: peripheral blood. The CDR3 spells CASSLGGQGGYETQYF. CDR3 DNA: TGTGCCAGCAGCTTAGGGGGCCAGGGAGGATACGAGACCCAGTACTTC.